This T cell receptor beta chain came from a study of CD8 T cells in Susac syndrome. V was clipped by 6 bases and J by 2 bases; unmatched bases: 11. Germline V gene sequence: CDR1 SGHNT, CDR2 YYREEE (reference sequence). CDR3 length equals 17 residues. RNA in amounts of roughly 0.5 to 1 ug was reverse transcribed with random hexamers. TCRdb processed the immunoSEQ multiplex PCR reads anew with MiXCR; each CDR3 protein has one entry. This sample carries 95,000 to 150,000 distinct CDR3 sequences, around 94% of them seen once, and the ten largest clones take roughly 0.29%. Specimen: CD8+ T cells from PBMCs. The clonotype originates from a human donor with Susac syndrome. The gene calls are TRBV5-4 and TRBJ2-1; 10 bases are a match to TRBD1. The CDR3 nucleotides read TGTGCCAGCACCCCTGTCGGTGGGACAGGGGCCTACAATGAGCAGTTCTTC. Amino acid sequence: CASTPVGGTGAYNEQFF.